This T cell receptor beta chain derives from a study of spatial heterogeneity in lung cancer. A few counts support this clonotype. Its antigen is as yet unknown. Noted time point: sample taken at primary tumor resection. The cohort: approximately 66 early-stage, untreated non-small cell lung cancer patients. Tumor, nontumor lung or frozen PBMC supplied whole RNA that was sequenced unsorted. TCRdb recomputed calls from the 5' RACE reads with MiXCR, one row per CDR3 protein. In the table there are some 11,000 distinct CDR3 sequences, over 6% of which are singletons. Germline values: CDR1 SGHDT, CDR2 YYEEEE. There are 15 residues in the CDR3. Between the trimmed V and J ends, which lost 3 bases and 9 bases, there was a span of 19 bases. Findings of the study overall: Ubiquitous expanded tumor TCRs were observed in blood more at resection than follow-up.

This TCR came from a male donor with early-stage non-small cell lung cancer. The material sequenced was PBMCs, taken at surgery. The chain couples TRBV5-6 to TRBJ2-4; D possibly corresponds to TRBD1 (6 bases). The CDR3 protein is CASSSQTGWGPIQYF. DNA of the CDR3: TGTGCCAGCAGCTCCCAGACAGGCTGGGGGCCCATTCAGTACTTC.